The 19 T cell receptor beta chains presented below share a single source sample, sequenced in a study of a mutant IDH1 vaccine in newly diagnosed glioma (dated by TCRdb to the early 2020s). The time point label corresponds to: week 23, last vaccination. Each vaccine dose was 300 ug of a 20-mer mutant IDH1 peptide in Montanide, given subcutaneously with topical imiquimod. Their specific antigens are unknown. The library was prepared using the immunoSEQ multiplex PCR assay. TCRdb provides this immuneACCESS table in a form limited to in-frame rearrangements. Some clones are lacking; in checked studies, under half of them reflect an unresolved V gene, and why the rest are absent is not known. The sample records 38,000 or so clones, 75% to 85% of which are singletons. Roughly 5% of the sample comes from the top ten. The starting material was PBMCs, obtained from a glioma patient whose treatment included an IDH1 peptide vaccine. Receptors were obtained from a man between 40 and 49 years old with glioma.

This chain connects TRBV6-6 to TRBJ1-2, with 8 bases matching TRBD1. The CDR3 is made up of 14 amino acids. Germline CDR1 reads MNHNY; CDR2 reads SVGAGI (reference sequence). V was clipped by 5 bases and J by 6 bases; unmatched bases: 8. The CDR3 protein is CASSRQGAKDGYTF. CDR3 DNA: TGTGCCAGCAGTCGCCAGGGGGCGAAGGATGGCTACACCTTC.

This rearrangement joins TRBV13 to TRBJ2-7; 9 positions match TRBD2. Germline CDR1 reads PRHDT; CDR2 reads FYEKMQ (reference sequence). This CDR3 region has 16 residues. Trimming at V came to 1 base and at J to 5 bases, leaving 9 bases not matched to a gene. The CDR3 here is CASSLEVASGVNEQYF. CDR3 DNA: TGTGCCAGCAGCTTAGAGGTAGCTAGCGGGGTTAACGAGCAGTACTTC.

CDR3 loop: CASSLGNPSGRGDTEAFF. Written as DNA, the CDR3 is TGTGCCAGCAGCTTAGGCAATCCTTCGGGGCGAGGGGACACTGAAGCTTTCTTT. The chain carries TRBV7-2 and TRBJ1-1, with a possible D match to TRBD1 (5 bases). There are 18 residues in the CDR3. CDR1 and CDR2 from the germline V gene are SGHTA and FQGNSA. The germline V and J ends were trimmed by 1 base and 3 bases, with 21 bases remaining between them.

The chain has TRBV2 and TRBJ2-5, with TRBD2 matching over 10 bases. The trim removed 4 bases at V and 5 bases at J, leaving 7 bases unmatched. CDR1 and CDR2 (germline): SNHLY, FYNNEI. CDR3 size: 15 residues. CDR3: CASSGISGRMETQYF. The CDR3 DNA follows: TGTGCCAGCAGTGGGATTAGCGGGAGGATGGAGACCCAGTACTTC.

This clone was found a few times. V gene TRBV21-1 combines with J gene TRBJ1-5; the D call TRBD1 from the table was never checked on the DNA. TRBV21-1 corresponds to a pseudogene. There are 13 residues in the CDR3. The CDR3 sequence is CARTRQGGQPQHF. The CDR3 DNA is TGTGCCAGGACCAGACAGGGGGGTCAGCCCCAGCATTTT.

The chain combines TRBV7-8 with TRBJ1-2; 7 nucleotides match TRBD1. The CDR3 has 15 amino acids. V shed 2 bases, J shed 4 bases, and the junction held 7 bases outside the gene matches. Germline V gives CDR1 SGHVS, CDR2 FQNEAQ. For the CDR3, the DNA is TGTGCCAGCAGCTTATCGGGGACAGCGTTCTATGGCTACACCTTC. Protein product: CASSLSGTAFYGYTF.

The chain uses TRBV10-3 and TRBJ1-2, with 9 positions matching TRBD1. The trim removed 11 bases at V and 8 bases at J, leaving 12 bases unmatched. The CDR3 covers 13 residues. Germline-derived CDR1 and CDR2 are ENHRY and SYGVKD. The CDR3 reads CAHRTGEQRGYTF. CDR3 DNA sequence: TGTGCCCACCGGACAGGGGAACAGAGAGGCTACACCTTC.

The V call is TRBV14, the J call TRBJ2-7; tentative D call: TRBD2 (6 bases). The CDR3 is made up of 17 amino acids. Trimming left V 4 bases short and J 0 bases short, with 19 bases between. Germline V gives CDR1 SGHDN, CDR2 FVKESK. The CDR3 region is CASSLQRIGTASYEQYF. In DNA form, the CDR3 reads TGTGCCAGCAGCCTCCAGAGGATCGGGACTGCCTCCTACGAGCAGTACTTC.

The CDR3 here is CSVAGHWMTEAFF. Written as DNA, the CDR3 is TGCAGCGTTGCAGGCCATTGGATGACTGAAGCTTTCTTT. The rearrangement links TRBV29-1 to TRBJ1-1; D not resolved. Per the germline V gene, CDR1 is SQVTM and CDR2 is ANQGSEA. The CDR3 runs to 13 residues. V lost 4 bases and J lost 5, with 14 bases in between.

This rearrangement joins TRBV28 to TRBJ2-7; 11 bases are shared with TRBD2. V gave up 6 bases and J gave up 7 bases; unmatched junction bases: 14. Germline V gene lookup returns CDR1 MDHEN and CDR2 SYDVKM. The CDR3 is made up of 16 amino acids. The CDR3 spells CASSLGYPGLAAEQYF. CDR3 in DNA: TGTGCCAGCAGCCTTGGGTACCCGGGACTAGCGGCTGAGCAGTACTTC.

The chain joins TRBV7-8 to TRBJ1-2; 8 nucleotides agree with TRBD1. This CDR3 spans 13 amino acids. Germline values: CDR1 SGHVS, CDR2 FQNEAQ. V lost 1 base to trimming and J lost 8 bases; unmatched junction nucleotides: 3. CDR3 sequence: CASSLGQGTGYTF. Written as DNA, the CDR3 is TGTGCCAGCAGCTTAGGACAGGGGACGGGCTACACCTTC. Filled out from reference TRBV7-8 and TRBJ1-2, the complete variable domain reads GAGVSQSPRYKVAKRGQDVALRCDPISGHVSLFWYQQALGQGPEFLTYFQNEAQLDKSGLPSDRFFAERPEGSVSTLKIQRTQQEDSAVYLCASSLGQGTGYTFGSGTRLTVV.

The chain links TRBV30 to TRBJ2-7, with TRBD1 matching 7 bases. The CDR3 has 14 residues. With 2 bases clipped from V and 2 bases from J, the junction kept 6 bases outside the gene matches. Looked up from germline, CDR1 is GTSNPN and CDR2 is SVGIG (reference sequence). The CDR3 sequence: CAWSSDRVTYEQYF. Written as DNA, the CDR3 is TGTGCCTGGAGTAGTGACAGGGTAACCTACGAGCAGTACTTC.

V and J are TRBV4-3 and TRBJ2-2; no definite D call. This CDR3 comprises 14 residues. V lost 3 bases and J 1 base, leaving 6 bases between the germline ends. CDR1 and CDR2 from the germline V gene are LGHNA and YSLEER. CDR3 residues: CASSHLGNTGELFF. The DNA for the CDR3 is TGCGCCAGCAGCCACTTAGGGAACACCGGGGAGCTGTTTTTT.

The chain links TRBV4-1 to TRBJ2-7, with 12 bases that match TRBD2. Looked up from germline, CDR1 is MGHRA and CDR2 is YSYEKL. V shed 5 bases and J 2 bases; nucleotides not matched to a gene: 4. The length of the CDR3 is 15 residues. As DNA, the CDR3 is TGCGCCAGCAGCGCACTAGCGGGAGGAGCCTACGAGCAGTACTTC. Encoded protein: CASSALAGGAYEQYF.

This chain joins TRBV9 and TRBJ2-3; TRBD1 aligns across 7 bases. J lost 1 base, V lost 4 bases, and 3 bases had no gene match. CDR1 is SGDLS and CDR2 is YYNGEE in the germline V gene. The CDR3 contains 14 residues. The CDR3 region has the DNA TGTGCCAGCAGCCGAGGACAGGGCACAGATACGCAGTATTTT. It yields the protein CASSRGQGTDTQYF.

The rearrangement joins TRBV10-3 to TRBJ2-1; TRBD2 might be the D (5 bases). The CDR3 covers 14 residues. Trimming cost V 4 bases and J 7 bases, with 14 bases left between them. Germline assignment: CDR1 ENHRY and CDR2 SYGVKD. The CDR3 DNA sequence: TGTGCCATCAGTGGACTCGGGGTAGGGAATGAGCAGTTCTTC. Residues: CAISGLGVGNEQFF.

This chain connects TRBV19 to TRBJ1-2, with 8 bases identical to TRBD1. The germline CDR1 and CDR2 sequences are LNHDA and SQIVND (reference sequence). With 1 base clipped from V and 3 bases from J, the junction kept 10 bases outside the gene matches. The length of the CDR3 is 17 residues. The CDR3 spells CASSIGPGGAYDYGYTF. The DNA of the CDR3 is TGTGCCAGTAGTATAGGGCCAGGGGGCGCGTATGACTATGGCTACACCTTC.

CDR3 loop: CASSYAGDRADTQYF. CDR3 bases: TGTGCCAGCAGCTACGCAGGGGATAGGGCAGATACGCAGTATTTT. The chain is built from TRBV4-2 and TRBJ2-3; weak D call: TRBD1 (6 bases). There are 15 residues in the CDR3. Germline V gene data show CDR1 as LGHNA and CDR2 as YNFKEQ. Trimming left V 5 bases short and J 4 bases short, with 16 bases between.

This clone was counted a few times. V is TRBV5-8 and J is TRBJ1-1; D ambiguous. CDR1 is SGHTS and CDR2 is YDEGEE in the germline V gene. CDR3 length equals 15 residues. Deletions cut 0 bases from V and 4 bases from J, with 13 bases between. The CDR3 reads CASSLVSGSGTEAFF. The CDR3, as DNA: TGTGCCAGCAGCTTGGTTTCCGGGTCCGGCACTGAAGCTTTCTTT.